This is a list of T cell receptor beta chains from one sample in a study of blood T cell repertoires in COVID-19. Profiled with immunoSEQ multiplex PCR; TCRdb holds only in-frame clones, not every one. The profile shows approximately 240,000 clones, around four fifths of them singletons. The specimen sequenced was peripheral blood. The receptors were sampled from a woman aged 55-75 years who had recovered from COVID-19. CDR3s include the opening cysteine and the closing phenylalanine or tryptophan. The order of the fields is clone size, V gene, J gene, D gene, CDR3 DNA, CDR3 protein. D genes are given only for firm matches. The listing skips clone size in some rows; elsewhere it reads once, few, many or a size class.

clone_size: NA; v_call: TRBV5-5; j_call: TRBJ2-7; d_call: NA; cdr3_nt: TGTGCCAGCAGCTTGTCGCGGGCGGCGGCAGCTTCCTACGAGCAGTACTTC; cdr3_aa: CASSLSRAAAASYEQYF
clone_size: NA; v_call: TRBV5-5; j_call: TRBJ2-3; d_call: NA; cdr3_nt: TGTGCCAGCAGCTTGGTTATCTACACAGATACGCAGTATTTT; cdr3_aa: CASSLVIYTDTQYF
clone_size: NA; v_call: TRBV19; j_call: TRBJ1-5; d_call: TRBD1; cdr3_nt: TGTGCCAGCACCCCGGGACAGGGGGCATATAGCAATCAGCCCCAGCATTTT; cdr3_aa: CASTPGQGAYSNQPQHF
clone_size: NA; v_call: TRBV27; j_call: TRBJ2-4; d_call: TRBD1; cdr3_nt: TGTGCCAGCATTCGACCGATGACAGGGCGATCGGTCCCACGAGGGCTAGCCAAAAACATTCAGTACTTC; cdr3_aa: CASIRPMTGRSVPRGLAKNIQYF
clone_size: NA; v_call: TRBV2; j_call: TRBJ2-2; d_call: NA; cdr3_nt: TGTGCCAGCAGCGGCACCGGGGAGCTGTTTTTT; cdr3_aa: CASSGTGELFF
clone_size: NA; v_call: TRBV4-2; j_call: TRBJ2-7; d_call: NA; cdr3_nt: TGTGCCAGCAGCCTCGCGGGGGCCCAATCCTACGAGCAGTACTTC; cdr3_aa: CASSLAGAQSYEQYF
clone_size: once; v_call: TRBV4-1; j_call: TRBJ2-7; d_call: NA; cdr3_nt: TGCGCCAGCAGCAGTACCTTACAGGTCAGGCACGAGCAGTACTTC; cdr3_aa: CASSSTLQVRHEQYF
clone_size: NA; v_call: TRBV7-8; j_call: TRBJ1-5; d_call: TRBD1; cdr3_nt: TGTGCCAGCAGCCACGGGGGGGTGACAGGGGGCACCGATCAGCCCCAGCATTTT; cdr3_aa: CASSHGGVTGGTDQPQHF
clone_size: NA; v_call: TRBV18; j_call: TRBJ1-1; d_call: NA; cdr3_nt: TGTGCCAGCTCACCCCAGGGGAACACTGAAGCTTTCTTT; cdr3_aa: CASSPQGNTEAFF
clone_size: NA; v_call: TRBV5-1; j_call: TRBJ2-7; d_call: NA; cdr3_nt: TGCGCCAGCAGTCCAAGGACAGGAGGGGGGCGCGAGCAGTACTTC; cdr3_aa: CASSPRTGGGREQYF
clone_size: NA; v_call: TRBV6-5; j_call: TRBJ2-5; d_call: NA; cdr3_nt: TGTGCCAGCAGTCTAAGTCATCCGGGAGAGACCCAGTACTTC; cdr3_aa: CASSLSHPGETQYF
clone_size: once; v_call: TRBV5-6; j_call: TRBJ2-3; d_call: TRBD2; cdr3_nt: TGTGCCAGCAGCTTGACTAGCGGGGTGACAGATACGCAGTATTTT; cdr3_aa: CASSLTSGVTDTQYF
clone_size: NA; v_call: TRBV4-2; j_call: TRBJ1-2; d_call: TRBD1; cdr3_nt: TGTGCCAGCAGCCAAGCAGGGGGCGCCTATGGCTACACCTTC; cdr3_aa: CASSQAGGAYGYTF